This T cell receptor (beta chain) was sequenced for a study of vaccination and CD4 T cells after COVID-19. Overall study context: From HCoV-229E, HCoV-OC43, HCoV-NL63 and SARS-CoV-2, overlapping spike peptides were used to stimulate the cells.

The CDR3 spans 14 residues. V was shortened by 1 base and J by 4 bases, with 10 bases between the two germline ends. Germline CDR1 reads SEHNR; CDR2 reads FQNEAQ (reference sequence). The Oncomine TCR Beta short-read assay sequenced DNA from cultured CD4+ T cells. TCRdb fed the PCR reads into MiXCR, producing one record per CDR3 protein. Of under 15,000 distinct CDR3 sequences listed, about two fifths are singletons. Treatment reported: approximately 11-day PBMC culture with coronavirus spike peptide pools or control peptides (ViraFEST assay). Under the ViraFEST approach, antigen-specific T cells were expanded with peptide pools and TCRs subsequently sequenced. Points on this clonotype: Its target is not known.

The sequence was obtained from a human donor who had recovered from COVID-19. The sample consisted of CD4+ T cells from blood, cultured in vitro, taken before SARS-CoV-2 vaccination. This chain connects TRBV7-9 to TRBJ1-2; TRBD1 is a possible D gene (6 bases). The CDR3 protein is CASSLDRESYGYTF. CDR3 nucleotides: TGTGCCAGCAGCTTAGACAGGGAGTCCTATGGCTACACCTTC.